This T cell receptor beta chain was profiled in a study of ipilimumab plus nivolumab after autologous stem cell transplantation. Looking at the study overall: The DLBCL cohort had primary refractory and relapsed disease, with 18-month progression-free survival of about 82% and 31%.

Patients got ipilimumab 1 mg/kg beginning 14 to 28 days post-transplant. Patients received nivolumab 3 mg/kg at weeks 1, 4, 7, 10, then fortnightly to week 26. On this clone itself: Its antigen remains unidentified.

The assay was immunoSEQ multiplex PCR, and TCRdb's table has in-frame clones only and misses some. This table has 17,000 or so clones, approximately 79% appearing once. The CDR3 spans 14 residues. The germline V gene has CDR1 MNHEY and CDR2 SMNVEV (reference sequence). Findings and limits, study-wide: The authors say TCR, Treg and microbiome findings warrant further study.

The material was PBMCs, obtained in a trial of ipilimumab plus nivolumab as post-transplant consolidation. The chain carries TRBV27 and TRBJ2-5; 7 bases align to TRBD2. The DNA end is a closer match to TRBJ2-7, so the J assignment may be wrong. The TCR was taken from a male donor with diffuse large B-cell lymphoma. CDR3 sequence: CASSFYRAGVEQYF. The CDR3 DNA reads TGTGCCAGCAGTTTTTATCGTGCGGGGGTCGAGCAGTACTTC.